This TCR beta chain was captured by sequencing in a study of blood T cell repertoires in COVID-19. For the study at large: Sites across the United States, Italy and Spain contributed samples from acute and convalescent COVID-19. T cells, B-cell-depleted T cells, or PBMCs supplied cDNA or gDNA.

Original data processing: The assay estimated nucleated cells by amplifying reference gene primers. Assay: immunoSEQ multiplex PCR; the TCRdb copy retains only in-frame clones and omits some. V and J calls and clone size come straight from that table; D and trimming were deduced from the DNA. Here the sample spans about 240,000 clones, approximately 80% being singletons. The CDR3 consists of 12 residues. V lost 4 bases and J 6 bases, leaving 9 bases between the germline ends. The sequence was obtained from a woman between 65 and 79 years old with acute or convalescent COVID-19. The sequenced sample consisted of peripheral blood. The J gene is TRBJ1-2, the V gene TRBV12-3 or TRBV12-4, with D unresolved. CDR3 DNA: TGTGCCAGCAGTTCCCACTTGGATGGCTACACCTTC. This gives the protein CASSSHLDGYTF.